One sample yielded the 27 T cell receptor beta chains listed below, sequenced in a study of regulatory T cells in long-lasting Graves disease. To make TCR beta libraries, researchers used iRepertoire HTBI primers and Arm-PCR of CDR3 regions. TCRdb analysed the multiplex PCR reads with MiXCR anew, one entry per CDR3 protein. The top ten hold 8.9% of the sample, which has roughly 560,000 distinct CDR3 sequences, 12% seen once. Indicated time point: newly diagnosed GD, antithyroid drugs for less than 3 months. The authors made the TCR library using RNA they extracted from PBMCs. Another study also made use of these data, one on T cells in Graves' hyperthyroidism and ophthalmopathy.

The input for sequencing was peripheral blood mononuclear cells (PBMCs), taken at new diagnosis, from a patient treated with antithyroid drugs. These receptors all come from a woman in her thirties with Graves disease.

This clonotype was detected only a few times. The rearrangement links TRBV28 to TRBJ1-1; D is unresolved. Trimming removed 5 bases at V and 0 bases at J, with 13 bases between. The germline V gene has CDR1 MDHEN and CDR2 SYDVKM. CDR3 length: 15 residues. The CDR3 reads CASSLRGKLNTEAFF. CDR3 DNA: TGTGCCAGCAGTCTACGTGGAAAACTGAACACTGAAGCTTTCTTT.

This clonotype was detected ten times or more. This rearrangement joins TRBV6-1 to TRBJ2-4, with 7 bases fitting TRBD1. The CDR3 is 14 residues long. J was trimmed by 1 base and V by 8 bases; bases with no gene match: 5. Germline V gives CDR1 MNHNS, CDR2 SASEGT. The DNA of the CDR3 is TGTGCCAGCCGACAGGGTCCTGCCAAAAACATTCAGTACTTC. It codes for CASRQGPAKNIQYF.

This clonotype was observed at least ten times. V usage is TRBV2 and J usage is TRBJ2-6; weak D call: TRBD1 (5 bases). The V gene lost 6 bases and the J gene lost 0 bases, with 12 bases spanning the gap. Germline CDR1 reads SNHLY; CDR2 reads FYNNEI. The CDR3 contains 16 residues. The CDR3 nucleotides are TGTGCCAGCAGCTACCAGGGTCTCTCTGGGGCCAACGTCCTGACTTTC. Translation gives CASSYQGLSGANVLTF.

This clonotype was picked up many times. The chain employs TRBV20-1 and TRBJ1-4; D not resolved. The CDR3 is made up of 14 amino acids. V was shortened by 3 bases and J by 8 bases, with 16 bases between the two germline ends. Germline assignment: CDR1 DFQATT and CDR2 SNEGSKA (reference sequence). The CDR3 DNA follows: TGCAGTGCTAGTTCCCGCAGCTTAGGCGAAAAACTGTTTTTT. Protein product: CSASSRSLGEKLFF.

The rearrangement uses TRBV30 and TRBJ2-6; D is possibly TRBD1 or TRBD2 (5 bases each). The CDR3 is 18 residues long. Germline V lookup: CDR1 GTSNPN, CDR2 SVGIG (reference sequence). Trimming cost V 0 bases and J 0 bases, with 15 bases left between them. The DNA for the CDR3 is TGTGCCTGGAGTGTGTTAACGGGACCCCGCTCTGGGGCCAACGTCCTGACTTTC. Translated, it gives CAWSVLTGPRSGANVLTF.

As to this clonotype: This could be a read error, since a much larger clone is one nucleotide away. V usage is TRBV11-3 and J usage is TRBJ2-3; 12 nucleotides agree with TRBD2. The V and J ends lost 1 base and 3 bases, in that order; junction bases with no gene match: 5. Germline assignment: CDR1 SGHNT and CDR2 YENEEA. The CDR3 is 17 residues long. The DNA of the CDR3 is TGTGCCAGCAGCTTAGGATGGACTAGCGGGATGACAGATACGCAGTATTTT. Its protein product is CASSLGWTSGMTDTQYF.

A few counts support this clonotype. The chain combines TRBV6-5 with TRBJ1-5; tentatively, D is TRBD1 (6 bases). This CDR3 spans 20 amino acids. With 0 bases removed from V and 1 base from J, the gap between germline ends came to 22 bases. Germline-derived CDR1 and CDR2 are MNHEY and SVGAGI. In DNA, the CDR3 is TGTGCCAGCAGTTACTCCCGGGACACTGGGACCGGGCCCAGCAATCAGCCCCAGCATTTT. It translates to CASSYSRDTGTGPSNQPQHF.

This clonotype was detected many times. The chain carries TRBV18 and TRBJ2-1; D may match TRBD1 or TRBD2 (5 bases each). The CDR3 sequence is 12 residues long. Germline V gene sequence: CDR1 KGHSH, CDR2 LQKENI. V lost 3 bases and J lost 8, with 8 bases in between. The CDR3 DNA sequence: TGTGCCAGCTCACCTTTGGGACATGAGCAGTTCTTC. Residues: CASSPLGHEQFF. Drawing the rest from reference TRBV18 and TRBJ2-1, the complete variable domain is NAGVMQNPRHLVRRRGQEARLRCSPMKGHSHVYWYRQLPEEGLKFMVYLQKENIIDESGMPKERFSAEFPKEGPSILRIQQVVRGDSAAYFCASSPLGHEQFFGPGTRLTVL.

This clonotype was detected once. This CDR3 is CATTGWGTDNEQFF. CDR3 sequence (DNA): TGTGCCACCACCGGATGGGGGACCGACAATGAGCAGTTCTTC. This chain uses TRBV24-1 with TRBJ2-1; D assignment may be TRBD1 or TRBD2 (5 bases each). This CDR3 is 14 amino acids long. V lost 8 bases and J 5 bases, leaving 15 bases between the germline ends. The germline V gene encodes CDR1 KGHDR and CDR2 SFDVKD.

This clonotype was picked up a small number of times. The chain is built from TRBV6-2 or TRBV6-3 and TRBJ2-2; D might be TRBD1 or TRBD2, each matching 6 bases. Per the germline V gene, CDR1 is MNHEY and CDR2 is SVGEGT. Trimming shortened V by 0 bases and J by 4 bases, and 30 bases separated the two germline ends. The CDR3 runs 22 residues. CDR3 DNA sequence: TGTGCCAGCAGTTACTCGATCATTGCGGGACACTCCCTCGACGGGGGCACCGGGGAGCTGTTTTTT. This encodes CASSYSIIAGHSLDGGTGELFF.

CDR3 DNA sequence: TGTGCCAGCAGCTTAGGAAGGGGCCCTCAGACCCAGTACTTC. Amino acids: CASSLGRGPQTQYF. The chain uses TRBV13 and TRBJ2-5, with a possible D match to TRBD1 (5 bases). V lost 0 bases, J lost 6 bases, and 11 bases lay in between. The CDR3 totals 14 residues. The germline gives CDR1 PRHDT, CDR2 FYEKMQ (reference sequence).

This clonotype was seen only a few times. This sequence joins TRBV7-2 and TRBJ1-1, with D perhaps matching TRBD1 (6 bases). With 2 bases removed from V and 5 bases from J, the gap between germline ends came to 9 bases. Germline loops: CDR1 SGHTA, CDR2 FQGNSA. This CDR3 contains 13 residues. This CDR3 is CASSLKGETEAFF. DNA of the CDR3: TGTGCCAGCAGCTTAAAGGGGGAGACTGAAGCTTTCTTT. Complete variable domain (other parts from reference TRBV7-2 and TRBJ1-1): GAGVSQSPSNKVTEKGKDVELRCDPISGHTALYWYRQSLGQGLEFLIYFQGNSAPDKSGLPSDRFSAERTGGSVSTLTIQRTQQEDSAVYLCASSLKGETEAFFGQGTRLTVV.

This clonotype came up many times. This chain links TRBV27 with TRBJ2-7; D remains ambiguous. Germline CDR1 is MNHEY and CDR2 is SMNVEV (reference sequence). V lost 2 bases and J lost 6, with 11 bases in between. The CDR3 consists of 13 residues. The CDR3 region has the DNA TGTGCCAGCAGTTTAGAAACGGGCCTCGAGCAGTACTTC. Translation: CASSLETGLEQYF.

This clonotype was recorded at least ten times. V is TRBV10-2 and J is TRBJ1-5, with TRBD1 as a possible D gene (5 bases). The CDR3 has 16 amino acids. V was cut by 0 bases and J by 2 bases, with 11 bases left in between. The V gene's germline CDR1 is WSHSY and CDR2 SAAADI. The DNA of the CDR3 is TGCGCCAGCAGTGAGTCGACTGGAGGGGGCAATCAGCCCCAGCATTTT. Protein: CASSESTGGGNQPQHF.

This clonotype has at least ten counts. This sequence joins TRBV20-1 and TRBJ1-1; the D gene is possibly TRBD1 (6 bases). Trimming took 1 base from V and 3 from J, leaving 12 bases between them. CDR1 is DFQATT, CDR2 SNEGSKA, per germline (reference sequence). The CDR3 spans 14 residues. The CDR3 bases are TGCAGTGCTAGAGTTGGGGGCGGCGACACTGAAGCTTTCTTT. This sequence encodes CSARVGGGDTEAFF.

Ten or more counts support this clonotype. The CDR3 protein is CASSFQGGATNEKLFF. The CDR3 coding sequence is TGTGCCAGCAGTTTCCAGGGTGGGGCAACTAATGAAAAACTGTTTTTT. The chain is built from TRBV12-3 or TRBV12-4 and TRBJ1-4; a possible D gene is TRBD1 (5 bases). The V end was cut by 3 bases, the J end by 0 bases, with 11 bases between. This CDR3 has 16 residues.

This chain links TRBV7-8 with TRBJ1-2; 8 nucleotides agree with TRBD1. In germline, CDR1 is SGHVS, CDR2 FQNEAQ. The CDR3 contains 13 residues. V dropped 5 bases and J dropped 3; count of bases not matched to a gene: 2. The CDR3: CASSGQGYYGYTF. CDR3 DNA: TGTGCCAGCAGCGGACAGGGCTACTATGGCTACACCTTC.

The chain combines TRBV4-1 with TRBJ1-1; D is possibly TRBD1 (5 bases). Germline V gives CDR1 MGHRA, CDR2 YSYEKL. This CDR3 spans 15 amino acids. Trimming took 1 base from V and 1 from J, leaving 10 bases between them. Written as DNA, the CDR3 is TGCGCCAGCAGCCAAGGGGGACCGACGAACACTGAAGCTTTCTTT. Its protein product is CASSQGGPTNTEAFF.

This clonotype was seen many times. V and J are TRBV12-3 or TRBV12-4 and TRBJ1-1; no firm D call. The germline V and J ends were trimmed by 2 bases and 2 bases, with 6 bases remaining between them. This CDR3 is built from 13 residues. The CDR3, as DNA: TGTGCCAGCAGTTTAAAGAGCAACACTGAAGCTTTCTTT. Its translation: CASSLKSNTEAFF.

This sequence joins TRBV24-1 and TRBJ1-2; D is possibly TRBD1 (5 bases). The germline CDR1 and CDR2 sequences are KGHDR and SFDVKD. Trimming took off 2 bases at V and 7 bases at J, with 16 bases between the two ends. This CDR3 contains 15 residues. CDR3 DNA: TGTGCCACCAGTGATTCCGGGACGCTCGAGGGTGGCTACACCTTC. Protein: CATSDSGTLEGGYTF.

This clonotype was detected ten times or more. The chain joins TRBV19 to TRBJ1-2; TRBD1 might be the D (5 bases). V dropped 6 bases and J dropped 2 bases, with 13 bases sitting between them. Germline V gives CDR1 LNHDA, CDR2 SQIVND (reference sequence). The CDR3 spans 14 residues. CDR3 protein: CASSQLRDNYGYTF. CDR3 DNA sequence: TGTGCCAGTAGCCAACTCAGGGACAACTATGGCTACACCTTC.

J is TRBJ1-5 and V is TRBV10-3; maybe TRBD1 (5 bases). This CDR3 is built from 14 residues. Germline V gene sequence: CDR1 ENHRY, CDR2 SYGVKD. The V end lost 8 bases, the J end lost 7 bases, and 18 bases lay between the germline ends. Here the CDR3 DNA reads TGTGCCATCTCCAGTGAGTGGGGGAACCAGCCCCAGCATTTT. Encoded protein: CAISSEWGNQPQHF.

This clonotype was picked up a small number of times. This sequence joins TRBV7-2 and TRBJ1-6; D remains ambiguous. Trimming left V 1 base short and J 10 bases short, with 8 bases between. Germline V gene data show CDR1 as SGHTA and CDR2 as FQGNSA. This CDR3 spans 13 amino acids. The CDR3 region is CASSLGTQSPLHF. Here the CDR3 DNA reads TGTGCCAGCAGCTTAGGGACTCAGTCACCCCTCCACTTT. Supplemented by reference TRBV7-2 and TRBJ1-6, the full variable domain reads GAGVSQSPSNKVTEKGKDVELRCDPISGHTALYWYRQSLGQGLEFLIYFQGNSAPDKSGLPSDRFSAERTGGSVSTLTIQRTQQEDSAVYLCASSLGTQSPLHFGNGTRLTVT.

Many counts were recorded for this clonotype. V and J are TRBV6-1 and TRBJ1-2; D is uncertain. This CDR3 spans 15 amino acids. Germline values: CDR1 MNHNS, CDR2 SASEGT. Trimming took off 6 bases at V and 0 bases at J, with 14 bases between the two ends. The CDR3 spells CASSNIGRTNYGYTF. In DNA form, the CDR3 reads TGTGCCAGCAGCAATATAGGACGGACTAACTATGGCTACACCTTC.

This clonotype showed up many times. V and J are TRBV7-9 and TRBJ2-3, with D uncertain. CDR3 size: 16 residues. Germline assignment: CDR1 SEHNR and CDR2 FQNEAQ (reference sequence). With 3 bases removed from V and 6 bases from J, the gap between germline ends came to 19 bases. The CDR3 region is CASSFGASQEVDTQYF. In nucleotides, the CDR3 is TGTGCCAGCAGCTTCGGAGCGTCTCAAGAGGTCGATACGCAGTATTTT.

This clonotype was counted many times. The V and J genes are TRBV4-1 and TRBJ1-2; 10 bases agree with TRBD1. The germline V gene has CDR1 MGHRA and CDR2 YSYEKL. The CDR3 loop spans 15 amino acids. Trimming removed 4 bases from V and 7 bases from J; junction bases left unmatched: 9. This CDR3 is CASSPGQGPPGGYTF. The DNA for the CDR3 is TGCGCCAGCAGCCCGGGACAGGGGCCTCCAGGTGGCTACACCTTC.

The table lists this clonotype with many counts. The chain has TRBV30 and TRBJ2-1, with D unresolved. The CDR3 is 15 amino acids. In germline, CDR1 is GTSNPN, CDR2 SVGIG (reference sequence). Deletions cut 3 bases from V and 6 bases from J, with 18 bases between. The CDR3 protein is CAWSLNGLRGNEQFF. The CDR3 nucleotides read TGTGCCTGGAGCCTGAATGGGTTACGAGGCAATGAGCAGTTCTTC.